This T cell receptor beta chain was identified in a study of cytomegalovirus exposure and HLA in healthy donors (TCRdb year 2017). Concerning the study at large: An earlier analysis of some 600 of the donors reported roughly 300 Gb of sequence data and 100 million to 120 million unique TCR beta sequences obtained from 150 million to 200 million T cells. The number of typed donors differed by locus: about 620-630 for A, B, C, DRB1 and DQB1; some 540 for DQA1; about 600 for DPA1; and 400 to 480 for DPB1. An earlier analysis of approximately 630 of the donors applied high-throughput TCR beta sequencing to assess whether each TCR beta V gene segment acted as functional or pseudogenic. Among 300 to 500 genotyped donors of the cohort, an average of approximately 200,000 unique TCR beta nucleotide sequences was sequenced per donor, of which about 18% were non-productive. A later analysis re-analyzed previously published TCR beta repertoires from roughly 600 donors and added high-resolution HLA genotyping to study TCR occurrence patterns. Using immunosequencing, the study profiled T cell repertoires from some 670 subjects and related those repertoires to cytomegalovirus serostatus. Of the 350 to 450 genotyped donors, approximately 81% were placed in the genetic ancestry cluster associated with self-reported Caucasian donors. Roughly five DR-DQ haplotypes were handled as single units for association and clustering, since linkage in the cohort was strong. The study combined high-throughput TCR immunosequencing, statistical association of individual TCRs with disease status, and machine learning to predict cytomegalovirus infection status. HLA typing covered class I and class II loci at four-digit resolution. Every discovery cohort repertoire had been produced on one sequencing platform. In addition to the first cohort of 650 to 750 subjects, a separate validation cohort of about 120 different subjects was used. The study was designed to test whether signatures of past pathogen exposure could be identified by cataloging public T cell receptors. Alongside the repertoire data, information on donor age, sex, ethnicity and CMV serostatus was compiled. An early release that covered about 600 HLA-typed donors contained about 290 gigabases of sequencing data and tens of millions of unique TCR sequences. A later genetic analysis used genome-wide SNP genotypes for about 60% of the roughly 700 donors, treating that subset as a discovery cohort. Rather than drawing on any new phenotypic data, the later analysis identified candidate immune exposures from TCR beta sequences and the way those sequences occurred across donors.

There are a few counts of this clone. The specificity of this receptor is unknown. No qualities accompany the bases; no much larger clone lies one base away. The cohort comprised more than 550 healthy bone marrow donors. All cohort members were sampled while nominally healthy, although unrecorded immune exposures were likely present. The donor tested CMV seronegative and was one of the 352 seronegative cohort members. A peripheral blood sample was provided by each donor, and peripheral blood mononuclear cells were used for TCR beta sequencing. Genomic DNA was extracted from the blood cell samples with the Qiagen DNeasy Blood Extraction Kit. The study at large found these results: In a later analysis, TCR association rates were found to vary across HLA loci, with the most associated TCRs seen for DRB1 alleles and the fewest for HLA-C alleles. The only immune exposure information available for the cohort was CMV serostatus. Most CMV-associated TCR beta chains appeared to be HLA-restricted in a later analysis, and the HLA associations seemed to be driven largely by CMV exposure. A few of the identified cytomegalovirus-associated TCR beta chains were confirmed in vitro to be specific for cytomegalovirus antigens. In this cohort, only TCR beta chains were sequenced, and detectable features were limited by the absence of alpha or paired-chain data. Across donors, most TCR sequences were observed very rarely, whereas some public TCRs were present in many individuals. In a later analysis, several top co-occurrence clusters were reported to appear linked to parvovirus B19, influenza, CMV and Epstein-Barr virus. A further reported finding was that TCR beta sequences accurately predicted the HLA-A and HLA-B alleles for most subjects in the first cohort. Linkage disequilibrium might explain the correlated functional status among segregating V segments, but an unknown experimental factor could not be ruled out. Broadly in line with IMGT annotations, most TCR beta V segments showed up in productive rearrangements about 87% or about 30% of the time in an earlier analysis of 450 to 750 of the donors. A later analysis associated around 16,000 TCR beta sequences with specific HLA alleles at a false discovery rate of 0.05. Over 15 rarely observed V segments, including chromosome 9 orphons, were excluded from the earlier analysis of approximately 500 of the donors because counts were too low. HLA typing was unavailable for some donors at each locus, so association tests used only the typed subset. Because the 87-base-pair reads could not distinguish some IMGT-functional V segments, including TRBV6-2 and TRBV6-3, those segments were excluded. When HLA alleles, especially DR and DQ, strongly co-occurred, attributing TCR associations to individual alleles was difficult. A cluster of highly shared sequence variants was judged likely to represent a technical artifact of the sequencing pipeline. According to a later genetic analysis, donors in an Asian-associated ancestry cluster had fewer N-insertions in productive TCRs than the approximately 650-donor mean. The study gave a list of around 170 TCR beta chains associated with cytomegalovirus. Roughly uniform sequencing depth across donors was assumed in presence/absence analyses, although this assumption may not hold. V-gene and J-gene trimming of TCR beta chains was associated with a missense DCLRE1C variant in a later genetic analysis, and the association was replicated in an independent cohort. Cytomegalovirus status was reported to be diagnosed by the classifier with high specificity and sensitivity in both the original and validation cohorts. In a later analysis, HLA-associated TCR beta chains were found to be more clonally expanded and to have lower generation probabilities than equally common non-associated chains. It was suggested by the authors that the approach could potentially be generalized to other disease states and immunological phenotypes.

Between the V and J ends, shortened by 2 bases and 0 bases respectively, the junction contains 7 bases. Sequences MNHEY (CDR1) and SVGAGI (CDR2) are obtained from the germline V gene. The CDR3 contains 14 residues, cysteine and phenylalanine counted. The entry retains the CDR3 DNA only, 42 bases that are in frame from base 1. Library method: the immunoSEQ multiplex PCR assay. For the multiplex PCR, a mixture combining 60 forward primers for TCR Vbeta segments and 13 reverse primers for TCR Jbeta segments was used. The CDR3 region of rearranged TCR beta genes was amplified from genomic DNA with a multiplex PCR assay. Amplified TCR beta libraries were sequenced as 87-base-pair reads on the Illumina HiSeq System. Regarding the original processing steps: In a later analysis, 80 million or so unique TCR beta chains were counted across the roughly 670 repertoires, and approximately 9.9 million of these chains were shared by at least two donors. A nearest-neighbor algorithm error-corrected the raw reads and collapsed the reads into unique sequences, merging closely related sequences to remove PCR and sequencing errors. V, D and J gene segments were assigned by aligning CDR3 sequences to IMGT reference sequences. For a sequence to be retained, at least a six-nucleotide match to both a V gene segment and a J gene segment was required. A rearrangement counted as productive if the CDR3 had no stop codons and remained in frame with V and J, and every other rearrangement counted as non-productive. CDR3 was defined by IMGT convention, running from the second conserved V-encoded cysteine to the conserved J-encoded phenylalanine. Sequences without an unambiguous match to a single V gene segment were excluded from the earlier analysis of a few hundred of the donors. In an earlier analysis of 587 of the donors, V segments were called functional above 56.7% productive rearrangements and were called segregating when the between-donor standard deviation exceeded 5%. A statistical classification framework was built for diagnosing cytomegalovirus status from the catalog of TCR beta chain sequences. A later analysis assigned V and J genes by comparing TCR nucleotide sequences with IMGT/GENE-DB human TR gene sequences. Using the TCRdist pipeline, a later analysis assigned CDR3 sequences along with most-parsimonious VDJ recombination scenarios. In a later analysis, every TCR beta chain was defined by the combination of its CDR3 amino acid sequence and its V-gene family, and reads without a unique V-gene family were dropped. As a way to deal with suspected cross-contamination and a sequencing artifact, a later analysis dropped 592 nucleotide sequences that were highly shared and had low generation probability. For each public chain, a later analysis derived a clonal expansion index from normalized ranks of inferred template counts within each repertoire. In a later analysis, generation probabilities were computed with a VDJ recombination model fitted to out-of-frame rearrangements, and the resulting probabilities were checked against IGoR. A later analysis scored TCR-TCR, TCR-HLA and TCR-CMV co-occurrence with hypergeometric tests, applying a repertoire-size bias correction to TCR pairs. A later analysis estimated false discovery rates by permuting HLA or CMV assignments 20 times. In a later analysis, co-occurring TCRs were grouped using DBSCAN, and TCRdist sequence similarity was added for clustering within HLA-allele-positive subsets. For co-occurrence clustering, repertoires with fewer than 30,000 or more than 120,000 public chains were excluded, along with roughly 5 repertoires with anomalous nucleotide sharing. The table was pulled from immuneACCESS by TCRdb, which kept in-frame rearrangements only. Such tables lose some clones; where checked, under half of the loss comes from unresolved V genes, and the rest has no known cause. V and J calls and clone size follow that table, whereas D and trimming were derived from the DNA. Within this sample are some 90,000 clones, with roughly 70% of them counted one time only. About 3.1% of the sample rests with the top ten.

The rearrangement joined TRBV6-5 to TRBJ1-1, with no reliable assignment of the D segment. The sequencing input was PBMCs. The TCR sequence derives from a man aged 35 to 55 in good health and CMV-seronegative. The CDR3 protein: CASSYNNMNTEAFF. The DNA is TGTGCCAGCAGTTACAATAATATGAACACTGAAGCTTTCTTT.